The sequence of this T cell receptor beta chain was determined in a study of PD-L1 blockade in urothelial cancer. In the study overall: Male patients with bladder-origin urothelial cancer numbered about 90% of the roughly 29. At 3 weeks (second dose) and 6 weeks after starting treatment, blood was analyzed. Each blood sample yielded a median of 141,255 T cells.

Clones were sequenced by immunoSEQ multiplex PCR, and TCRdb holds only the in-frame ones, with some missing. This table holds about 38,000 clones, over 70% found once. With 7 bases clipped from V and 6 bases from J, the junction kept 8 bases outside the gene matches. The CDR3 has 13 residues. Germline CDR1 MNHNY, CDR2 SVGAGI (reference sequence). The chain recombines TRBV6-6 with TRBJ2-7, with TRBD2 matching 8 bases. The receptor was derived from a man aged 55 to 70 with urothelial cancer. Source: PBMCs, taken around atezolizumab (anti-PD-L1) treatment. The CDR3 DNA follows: TGTGCCAGCAACATACTAACTAGCGGCGAGCAGTACTTC. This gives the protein CASNILTSGEQYF.